This TCR beta chain was obtained from a study of blood T cell repertoires in COVID-19. The wider study: Researchers got acute and convalescent COVID-19 samples from the United States, Italy and Spain. PBMCs, B-cell-depleted T cells, or T cells provided the cDNA or gDNA that made up the material.

From germline, CDR1 is KGHDR and CDR2 SFDVKD. After removal of 3 bases from V and 6 bases from J, the junction contained 6 bases not matched to a gene. The CDR3 loop spans 15 amino acids. Under the authors' procedure: By means of reference gene primer amplification, nucleated cell counts were estimated. Clones were read by immunoSEQ multiplex PCR, and TCRdb kept only the in-frame ones, dropping some. The V and J calls and clone size are taken from that table; D and trimming were inferred from the DNA. In the table there are 95,000 to 150,000 clones, roughly 83% of which are singletons. The source is a man in his forties with active or convalescent COVID-19. This chain joins TRBV24-1 and TRBJ2-1; 8 bases match TRBD1. Material for sequencing was peripheral blood. CDR3 in amino acids: CATSDPGQESNEQFF. CDR3 DNA: TGTGCCACCAGTGATCCGGGACAGGAATCCAATGAGCAGTTCTTC.